Below are 31 T cell receptor beta chains sequenced from a single sample in a study of regulatory T cells in long-lasting Graves disease. Time point: persistent/refractory GD, antithyroid drugs over 5 years with positive TRAb. Construction of the TCR library relied on RNA isolated from PBMCs. Building of the TCR beta libraries involved iRepertoire HTBI primers and Arm-PCR of CDR3 regions. TCRdb re-called the multiplex PCR reads with MiXCR, one entry per CDR3 protein. The sample lists 390,000 or so distinct CDR3 sequences, 20% to 25% seen once, with about 29% in the top ten. Specimen: peripheral blood mononuclear cells (PBMCs), collected when the disease was refractory, from a patient treated with antithyroid drugs. These TCRs come from a woman aged 40-49 years with Graves disease.

This clonotype was counted ten times or more. This chain uses TRBV28 with TRBJ2-7; 8 bases map to TRBD2. Germline values: CDR1 MDHEN, CDR2 SYDVKM. The CDR3 is 14 residues long. The J segment lost 0 bases and the V segment lost 5 bases, leaving 3 bases of the junction unmatched. CDR3 residues: CASSIAGLSYEQYF. CDR3 nucleotide sequence: TGTGCCAGCAGTATAGCGGGGCTCTCCTACGAGCAGTACTTC.

This clonotype showed up just a few times. The J gene is TRBJ2-7, the V gene TRBV9; D is undetermined. CDR3 size: 15 residues. The V end was cut by 0 bases, the J end by 2 bases, with 12 bases between. Germline loops: CDR1 SGDLS, CDR2 YYNGEE. Written as DNA, the CDR3 is TGTGCCAGCAGCGTAGGTACAGCGACAACCTACGAGCAGTACTTC. Translating gives CASSVGTATTYEQYF.

The chain couples TRBV7-9 to TRBJ2-5; D is uncertain. V shed 0 bases and J shed 3 bases, with 8 bases lying between them. This CDR3 spans 14 amino acids. CDR1 is SEHNR and CDR2 is FQNEAQ in the germline V gene (reference sequence). CDR3 sequence reads: CASSLAYKEETQYF. The CDR3 nucleotides read TGTGCCAGCAGCTTAGCATACAAAGAAGAGACCCAGTACTTC. The complete variable domain, with remaining parts taken from reference TRBV7-9 and TRBJ2-5, reads DTGVSQNPRHKITKRGQNVTFRCDPISEHNRLYWYRQTLGQGPEFLTYFQNEAQLEKSRLLSDRFSAERPKGSFSTLEIQRTEQGDSAMYLCASSLAYKEETQYFGPGTRLLVL.

To note about this clonotype: This likely stems from a read error, as it lies one base from a far larger clone. The chain is built from TRBV2 and TRBJ2-5; D possibly corresponds to TRBD1 (5 bases). Trimming took off 5 bases at V and 1 base at J, with 8 bases between the two ends. CDR1 SNHLY and CDR2 FYNNEI come from the germline V gene. The CDR3 runs to 13 residues. The CDR3 is CASSWGGQETQYF. The CDR3 bases are TGTGCCAGCAGTTGGGGCGGCCAAGAGACCCAGTACTTC. The full variable domain, in which reference TRBV2 and TRBJ2-5 provide the parts outside the CDR3, is EPEVTQTPSHQVTQMGQEVILRCVPISNHLYFYWYRQILGQKVEFLVSFYNNEISEKSEIFDDQFSVERPDGSNFTLKIRSTKLEDSAMYFCASSWGGQETQYFGPGTRLLVL.

V and J are TRBV10-2 and TRBJ2-7; D might be TRBD2 (7 bases). Trimming left V 2 bases short and J 2 bases short, with 13 bases between. This CDR3 region has 15 residues. Germline lookup yields CDR1 WSHSY and CDR2 SAAADI. The CDR3 DNA sequence: TGCGCCAGCAGTGAGAAGGGGAGGGGGACCTACGAGCAGTACTTC. Its protein is CASSEKGRGTYEQYF.

This clonotype was found many times. This chain links TRBV29-1 with TRBJ1-1; D unclear. CDR3 size: 12 residues. CDR1 is SQVTM, CDR2 ANQGSEA, per germline. The ends were cut back, 5 bases at V and 1 base at J, with 8 bases in the middle. The CDR3 sequence is CSVITWNTEAFF. CDR3 in DNA: TGCAGCGTTATAACGTGGAACACTGAAGCTTTCTTT.

This clonotype was counted a few times. The CDR3: CSALAVVRGYTF. The DNA for the CDR3 is TGCAGTGCTCTCGCAGTCGTCCGGGGCTACACCTTC. This chain links TRBV20-1 with TRBJ1-2; no firm D call. The CDR3 loop spans 12 amino acids. Germline values: CDR1 DFQATT, CDR2 SNEGSKA (reference sequence). V was pared by 5 bases and J by 8 bases, with 15 bases between.

The J gene is TRBJ2-5, the V gene TRBV20-1, with D possibly being TRBD2 (5 bases). In germline, CDR1 is DFQATT, CDR2 SNEGSKA (reference sequence). The CDR3 extends over 12 amino acids. V was trimmed by 3 bases and J by 7 bases, leaving 12 bases between them. The CDR3 loop reads CSASSSAGTQYF. The CDR3 bases are TGCAGTGCTAGTTCCAGCGCGGGGACCCAGTACTTC.

Ten or more counts support this clonotype. The chain is built from TRBV7-8 and TRBJ1-4; weak D call: TRBD1 (5 bases). There are 16 residues in the CDR3. V was trimmed by 5 bases and J by 8 bases, leaving 21 bases between them. The germline CDR1 and CDR2 sequences are SGHVS and FQNEAQ. The CDR3 protein is CASSLYPGEGEEKLFF. The CDR3 DNA reads as TGTGCCAGCAGCCTCTACCCGGGGGAGGGAGAGGAAAAACTGTTTTTT. The variable domain in full, completed from reference TRBV7-8 and TRBJ1-4, reads GAGVSQSPRYKVAKRGQDVALRCDPISGHVSLFWYQQALGQGPEFLTYFQNEAQLDKSGLPSDRFFAERPEGSVSTLKIQRTQQEDSAVYLCASSLYPGEGEEKLFFGSGTQLSVL.

There are many counts of this clonotype. The chain carries TRBV28 and TRBJ1-1; a possible D gene is TRBD1 (5 bases). The CDR3 sequence is 15 residues long. Looked up from germline, CDR1 is MDHEN and CDR2 is SYDVKM. The V gene lost 2 bases and the J gene lost 1 base, with 11 bases spanning the gap. In DNA form, the CDR3 reads TGTGCCAGCAGTTTAAAGCGACAGCCGAACACTGAAGCTTTCTTT. It translates to CASSLKRQPNTEAFF.

This clonotype was recorded many times. This chain connects TRBV11-3 to TRBJ2-5, with TRBD1 matching 8 bases. Trimming removed 6 bases from V and 0 bases from J; junction bases left unmatched: 3. The CDR3 extends over 14 amino acids. The germline CDR1 and CDR2 sequences are SGHNT and YENEEA. This CDR3 reads CASSRQGYQETQYF. CDR3 sequence (DNA): TGTGCCAGCAGTCGACAGGGGTACCAAGAGACCCAGTACTTC.

In its sample, this clonotype is medium-sized. The gene calls are TRBV6-1 and TRBJ1-6, with D unclear. The CDR3 spans 14 residues. V was shortened by 2 bases and J by 5 bases, with 7 bases between the two germline ends. Per germline, CDR1 MNHNS and CDR2 SASEGT. The DNA for the CDR3 is TGTGCCAGCAGTGAACCTGGGGATAATTCACCCCTCCACTTT. Residues: CASSEPGDNSPLHF.

This clonotype has a count of ten or more. The chain links TRBV7-9 to TRBJ2-7; 9 bases are shared with TRBD1. V trimming: 5 bases; J trimming: 11 bases; junction bases outside the gene matches: 10. The length of the CDR3 is 13 residues. Germline assignment: CDR1 SEHNR and CDR2 FQNEAQ (reference sequence). CDR3 region: CASSRPWDRVEYF. The DNA for the CDR3 is TGTGCCAGCAGCAGACCATGGGACAGGGTGGAGTACTTC.

This clonotype was counted a few times. J is TRBJ2-2 and V is TRBV27; a possible D gene is TRBD2 (5 bases). Deletions cut 1 base from V and 1 base from J, with 10 bases between. Germline assignment: CDR1 MNHEY and CDR2 SMNVEV (reference sequence). CDR3 length equals 16 residues. CDR3: CASSLWQRLNTGELFF. CDR3 sequence (DNA): TGTGCCAGCAGTTTATGGCAGCGGCTGAACACCGGGGAGCTGTTTTTT.

This clonotype turned up a few times. The chain uses TRBV20-1 and TRBJ1-4, with D tentatively TRBD1 (5 bases). Germline values: CDR1 DFQATT, CDR2 SNEGSKA (reference sequence). Trimming removed 5 bases at V and 8 bases at J, with 15 bases between. The CDR3 sequence is 13 residues long. The DNA for the CDR3 is TGCAGTGCTTTAACCGGGACGGGAGAAAAACTGTTTTTT. Its protein product is CSALTGTGEKLFF.

This clonotype has a handful of counts. The chain is built from TRBV20-1 and TRBJ2-2, with 8 bases aligning to TRBD2. This CDR3 has 16 residues. Per the germline V gene, CDR1 is DFQATT and CDR2 is SNEGSKA (reference sequence). Trimming took 1 base from V and 5 from J; bases not matched to a gene: 9. For the CDR3, the DNA is TGCAGTGCTAGAGGGCTAGCGGGTCAAGGGACCGGGGAGCTGTTTTTT. The encoded protein is CSARGLAGQGTGELFF.

This clonotype was seen at least ten times. V gene TRBV29-1 combines with J gene TRBJ2-7, with a tentative D call TRBD1 (5 bases). There are 15 residues in the CDR3. CDR1 is SQVTM, CDR2 ANQGSEA, per germline. Trimming left V 4 bases short and J 2 bases short, with 18 bases between. The CDR3 spells CSVVGWGVWAYEQYF. The CDR3 bases are TGCAGCGTTGTGGGCTGGGGCGTTTGGGCCTACGAGCAGTACTTC.

V and J are TRBV2 and TRBJ1-1; D is undetermined. The CDR3 runs 14 residues. V lost 1 base to trimming and J lost 2 bases, with 8 bases between them. Germline CDR1 reads SNHLY; CDR2 reads FYNNEI. In DNA, the CDR3 is TGTGCCAGCAGTGAAGAGCGGGTAAACACTGAAGCTTTCTTT. It yields the protein CASSEERVNTEAFF.

This clonotype was observed many times. The J gene is TRBJ2-1, the V gene TRBV12-3 or TRBV12-4; 9 bases agree with TRBD2. V lost 3 bases, J lost 5 bases, and 5 bases stayed unmatched. The CDR3 consists of 15 residues. The DNA of the CDR3 is TGTGCCAGCAGTTTTCGGACTAGCGATAACAATGAGCAGTTCTTC. This gives the protein CASSFRTSDNNEQFF.

Concerning this clonotype itself: With a much larger clone just one base away, this may be a read error. The chain is built from TRBV6-5 and TRBJ1-1; a possible D gene is TRBD1 (5 bases). The CDR3 is made up of 14 amino acids. Germline loops: CDR1 MNHEY, CDR2 SVGAGI. CDR3 nucleotides: TGTGCCAGCAGTTACTCGAGGGTGGACACTGAAGCTCTCTTT. Its protein is CASSYSRVDTEALF.

This clonotype was observed a handful of times. The rearrangement uses TRBV24-1 and TRBJ2-2; possible D gene TRBD1, 5 bases. Germline lookup yields CDR1 KGHDR and CDR2 SFDVKD. The CDR3 runs 12 residues. V lost 9 bases and J lost 6, with 10 bases in between. Written as DNA, the CDR3 is TGTGCCACCGACAGTCTGGCCGGGGAGCTGTTTTTT. It codes for CATDSLAGELFF.

The chain uses TRBV9 and TRBJ1-4; 8 nucleotides match TRBD1. From germline, CDR1 is SGDLS and CDR2 YYNGEE. V gave up 3 bases and J gave up 10 bases; unmatched junction bases: 8. This CDR3 spans 14 amino acids. In DNA, the CDR3 is TGTGCCAGCAGCGCGGACAGGGAGATTAGAAAACTGTTTTTT. Its protein product is CASSADREIRKLFF.

This clonotype was counted many times. V usage is TRBV20-1 and J usage is TRBJ2-2, with TRBD2 matching over 11 bases. This CDR3 contains 15 residues. V shed 5 bases, J shed 4 bases, and the junction held 6 bases outside the gene matches. From germline, CDR1 is DFQATT and CDR2 SNEGSKA (reference sequence). In DNA, the CDR3 is TGCAGTGCTCCAAGGACTAGCGGGCCCACCGGGGAGCTGTTTTTT. Its translation: CSAPRTSGPTGELFF.

This clonotype was found many times. V gene TRBV12-3 or TRBV12-4 combines with J gene TRBJ1-4; 7 nucleotides agree with TRBD1. V lost 5 bases and J lost 4; bases outside the gene matches: 7. The CDR3 contains 15 residues. CDR3 nucleotides: TGTGCCAGCAGTCCCGGGACAGTAGTTAATGAAAAACTGTTTTTT. It specifies CASSPGTVVNEKLFF.

This clonotype appeared many times. The V call is TRBV12-3 or TRBV12-4, the J call TRBJ2-7; 7 nucleotides line up with TRBD2. This CDR3 region has 14 residues. Trimming took 6 bases from V and 0 from J; bases not matched to a gene: 5. CDR3 sequence reads: CASRIERDSYEQYF. In DNA, the CDR3 is TGTGCCAGCAGGATAGAGCGGGACTCCTACGAGCAGTACTTC.

As regards this clonotype: A clone one base away is much larger, so this may be a read error. The V gene is TRBV6-1, the J gene TRBJ2-7, with D hard to call. Trimming removed 8 bases at V and 4 bases at J, with 15 bases between. CDR1 is MNHNS, CDR2 SASEGT, per germline. This CDR3 is built from 13 residues. CDR3 bases: TGTGCCAGCGTTGACACCTACCCTTACGAGCAGTACTTC. Protein: CASVDTYPYEQYF.

The J gene is TRBJ1-4, the V gene TRBV14; no clear D gene. Looked up from germline, CDR1 is SGHDN and CDR2 is FVKESK. The CDR3 spans 17 residues. V lost 5 bases and J lost 4, with 20 bases in between. The CDR3 spells CASSTNLDGVRNEKLFF. The CDR3 region has the DNA TGTGCCAGCAGCACCAACCTCGACGGAGTGCGTAATGAAAAACTGTTTTTT.

This clonotype appeared many times. CDR3 loop: CASGGLAWQETQYF. Written as DNA, the CDR3 is TGTGCCAGTGGGGGCCTAGCGTGGCAAGAGACCCAGTACTTC. This chain links TRBV6-2 or TRBV6-3 with TRBJ2-5; D may match TRBD1 or TRBD2 (6 bases each). CDR1 MNHEY and CDR2 SVGEGT come from the germline V gene. CDR3 size: 14 residues. Trimming removed 9 bases at V and 2 bases at J, with 16 bases between.

The chain couples TRBV6-1 to TRBJ1-5; D not resolved. This CDR3 is 13 amino acids long. V was cut by 4 bases and J by 4 bases, with 8 bases left in between. Germline values: CDR1 MNHNS, CDR2 SASEGT. Written as DNA, the CDR3 is TGTGCCAGCAGTGGACTCGGGAATCAGCCCCAGCATTTT. This encodes CASSGLGNQPQHF.

This clonotype was observed a single time. V and J are TRBV5-5 and TRBJ2-5, with 10 bases that match TRBD2. The V and J ends lost 4 bases and 4 bases, in that order; junction bases with no gene match: 10. CDR3 size: 16 residues. Germline V gives CDR1 SGHKS, CDR2 YYEKEE (reference sequence). CDR3 DNA: TGTGCCAGCAGCCAAGACCTAGCGGGAGTAAGAGAGACCCAGTACTTC. It codes for CASSQDLAGVRETQYF. Combining the CDR3 with reference TRBV5-5 and TRBJ2-5 gives the whole variable domain DAGVTQSPTHLIKTRGQQVTLRCSPISGHKSVSWYQQVLGQGPQFIFQYYEKEERGRGNFPDRFSARQFPNYSSELNVNALLLGDSALYLCASSQDLAGVRETQYFGPGTRLLVL.

This clonotype was counted between two and nine times. V gene TRBV6-2 or TRBV6-3 combines with J gene TRBJ1-1; 9 nucleotides align to TRBD1. V shed 2 bases, J shed 1 base, and the junction held 5 bases outside the gene matches. The CDR3 runs to 16 residues. Germline loops: CDR1 MNHEY, CDR2 SVGEGT. The CDR3 DNA reads as TGTGCCAGCAGTTACCCGCCGGGACAGGGGAACACTGAAGCTTTCTTT. Translating it yields CASSYPPGQGNTEAFF.